Listed here are 23 T cell receptor beta chains from one sample, sequenced in a study of post-analysis software for immune sequencing data. Study results and limitations: Elevated frequency relative to controls characterized roughly 5 TRBV segments in patients, TRBV5-6, TRBV5-1 and TRBV20-1 among them.

The TCR beta cDNA libraries carried unique molecular identifiers. TCRdb ran MiXCR on the PCR reads and lists one entry per CDR3 protein. The table lists around 250,000 distinct CDR3 sequences, 36% of them singletons, with less than 6% in the top ten. These TCRs are of unknown antigen specificity. The sample comprised blood. The receptors come from a girl under 18 with multiple sclerosis.

The rearrangement links TRBV4-3 to TRBJ1-4; possibly TRBD1 for D (6 bases). V lost 1 base and J 5 bases, leaving 20 bases between the germline ends. The germline CDR1 and CDR2 sequences are LGHNA and YSLEER. The CDR3 is made up of 18 amino acids. CDR3 DNA: TGCGCCAGCAGCCAAGCCCAACCACAGGGTAAAGCCAATGAAAAACTGTTTTTT. Its translation: CASSQAQPQGKANEKLFF.

This clonotype was seen many times. This rearrangement joins TRBV25-1 to TRBJ2-7; 8 nucleotides match TRBD2. Trimming at V came to 1 base and at J to 1 base, leaving 24 bases not matched to a gene. This CDR3 contains 22 residues. Germline assignment: CDR1 MGHDK and CDR2 SYGVNS. The DNA of the CDR3 is TGTGCCAGCAGTGAATCACCCGACTTGCGGGGGGCCAACATCCTACAATCCTACGAGCAGTACTTC. This gives the protein CASSESPDLRGANILQSYEQYF.

This clonotype was seen repeatedly, ten times or more. The rearrangement joins TRBV24-1 to TRBJ1-5; D gene ambiguous. The V gene lost 9 bases and the J gene lost 3 bases, with 11 bases spanning the gap. Germline V lookup: CDR1 KGHDR, CDR2 SFDVKD. The CDR3 totals 13 residues. Here the CDR3 DNA reads TGTGCCACCTCAGAGGAGTTCAATCAGCCCCAGCATTTT. Protein product: CATSEEFNQPQHF.

This CDR3 is CASSRLAGFGETQYF. The CDR3 DNA reads as TGTGCCAGTAGTCGACTAGCGGGGTTCGGAGAGACCCAGTACTTC. The gene calls are TRBV19 and TRBJ2-4; 11 bases line up with TRBD2. The assigned J gene may be wrong: the sequence end matches TRBJ2-5 better. The CDR3 totals 15 residues. Germline V gene sequence: CDR1 LNHDA, CDR2 SQIVND (reference sequence).

The rearrangement joins TRBV5-1 to TRBJ2-7, with unresolved D. The V end lost 1 base, the J end lost 2 bases, and 13 bases lay between the germline ends. The V gene's germline CDR1 is SGHRS and CDR2 YFSETQ. The length of the CDR3 is 15 residues. The CDR3 region has the DNA TGCGCCAGCAGCTTGCAAGACTCATGGACCTACGAGCAGTACTTC. This sequence encodes CASSLQDSWTYEQYF.

The chain has TRBV29-1 and TRBJ1-2; 9 nucleotides match TRBD1. Germline CDR1 and CDR2: SQVTM and ANQGSEA. The CDR3 totals 13 residues. V lost 6 bases, J lost 4 bases, and 6 bases stayed unmatched. The CDR3 loop reads CSVRQGEGYGYTF. The CDR3 nucleotides read TGCAGCGTAAGACAGGGGGAAGGCTATGGCTACACCTTC.

V usage is TRBV12-3 or TRBV12-4 and J usage is TRBJ2-3; maybe TRBD2 (6 bases). The V and J ends lost 1 base and 11 bases respectively, with 16 bases between them. The CDR3 loop spans 14 amino acids. The CDR3 spells CASSLELSGDVQYF. The CDR3 DNA sequence: TGTGCCAGCAGTTTAGAACTGTCGGGGGATGTGCAGTATTTT.

This clonotype showed up many times. The genes are TRBV29-1 and TRBJ2-2; tentative D call: TRBD1 (6 bases). The CDR3 spans 13 residues. V lost 6 bases, J lost 2 bases, and 10 bases lay in between. The germline gives CDR1 SQVTM, CDR2 ANQGSEA. In nucleotides, the CDR3 is TGCAGCGTAGGGACACTCAACACCGGGGAGCTGTTTTTT. Amino acid sequence: CSVGTLNTGELFF.

The chain carries TRBV20-1 and TRBJ2-4, with 12 bases identical to TRBD2. The J call could be wrong; TRBJ2-7 is a better fit for the DNA end. Germline V lookup: CDR1 DFQATT, CDR2 SNEGSKA (reference sequence). CDR3 length equals 14 residues. The CDR3 DNA reads TGCAGTGCTAAACTGACTAGCGGGAGAGGCGAGCAGTACTTC. As protein: CSAKLTSGRGEQYF.

At least ten counts were recorded for this clonotype. This chain uses TRBV15 with TRBJ2-5; D possibly corresponds to TRBD1 (6 bases). The CDR3 is 15 amino acids. Germline values: CDR1 LNHNV, CDR2 YYDKDF (reference sequence). V dropped 0 bases and J dropped 2 bases, with 10 bases sitting between them. The CDR3 protein is CATSRDPGQQETQYF. The CDR3 region has the DNA TGTGCCACCAGCAGAGATCCGGGACAACAAGAGACCCAGTACTTC.

This clonotype was counted between two and nine times. At one end the junction does not follow the germline gene, possibly because of a read error. The chain uses TRBV3-1 and TRBJ2-1; no firm D call. Germline assignment: CDR1 LGHDT and CDR2 YNNKEL (reference sequence). CDR3 size: 15 residues. The CDR3 is CASSLRSWEYNERFF. For the CDR3, the DNA is TGTGCCAGCAGCCTCCGATCGTGGGAATACAATGAGCGGTTCTTC.

Comments on this clonotype: This sequence may be a read error, since a much larger clone differs from it by one base. V gene TRBV5-1 combines with J gene TRBJ2-1; D is ambiguous. The CDR3 spans 12 residues. In germline, CDR1 is SGHRS, CDR2 YFSETQ. The CDR3 loop is CASGLETPEQFF. In DNA form, the CDR3 reads TGCGCCAGCGGCTTGGAAACCCCTGAGCAGTTCTTC.

This clonotype was detected many times. V usage is TRBV7-2 and J usage is TRBJ2-3; D is possibly TRBD1 or TRBD2 (5 bases each). Germline V gene sequence: CDR1 SGHTA, CDR2 FQGNSA. V lost 1 base and J 0 bases, leaving 11 bases between the germline ends. The length of the CDR3 is 16 residues. CDR3 protein: CASSLVGTDSTDTQYF. The CDR3 DNA reads as TGTGCCAGCAGCTTAGTAGGGACGGATAGCACAGATACGCAGTATTTT.

This clonotype was detected many times. The chain combines TRBV24-1 with TRBJ2-3; D is ambiguous. CDR3 length equals 15 residues. With 2 bases removed from V and 2 bases from J, the gap between germline ends came to 10 bases. Germline assignment: CDR1 KGHDR and CDR2 SFDVKD. The CDR3 sequence: CATSDSPTHTDTQYF. The CDR3 DNA sequence: TGTGCCACCAGTGATTCACCAACCCACACAGATACGCAGTATTTT.

The chain couples TRBV20-1 to TRBJ2-7, with TRBD2 identical over 15 bases. This CDR3 spans 15 amino acids. The ends lost 2 bases at V and 7 bases at J; junction bases unmatched: 6. CDR1 is DFQATT and CDR2 is SNEGSKA in the germline V gene (reference sequence). CDR3 in amino acids: CSARTPGTSGGEQYF. The CDR3 nucleotides read TGCAGTGCTAGAACCCCCGGGACTAGCGGGGGGGAGCAGTACTTC.

V usage is TRBV5-1 and J usage is TRBJ1-1; D unresolved. Trimming took off 0 bases at V and 5 bases at J, with 8 bases between the two ends. Germline CDR1 is SGHRS and CDR2 is YFSETQ. This CDR3 region has 13 residues. The CDR3 protein is CASSLEQSTEAFF. In nucleotides, the CDR3 is TGCGCCAGCAGCTTGGAACAATCGACTGAAGCTTTCTTT.

This clonotype was seen more than once but under ten times. This chain uses TRBV9 with TRBJ1-5; 9 nucleotides match TRBD1. With 2 bases clipped from V and 5 bases from J, the junction kept 5 bases outside the gene matches. The CDR3 loop spans 15 amino acids. Germline lookup yields CDR1 SGDLS and CDR2 YYNGEE. In nucleotides, the CDR3 is TGTGCCAGCAGCGTTGGGACAGGGAGGGATCAGCCCCAGCATTTT. Amino acid sequence: CASSVGTGRDQPQHF.

The CDR3 is CASSSTSDRGLPYTF. In nucleotides, the CDR3 is TGTGCCAGCAGTTCAACATCGGACAGGGGGCTACCCTACACCTTC. The chain carries TRBV12-3 or TRBV12-4 and TRBJ1-2; 11 nucleotides match TRBD1. This CDR3 has 15 residues. The trim removed 4 bases at V and 10 bases at J, leaving 11 bases unmatched.

The chain is built from TRBV7-3 and TRBJ1-1; D call uncertain. Between the trimmed V and J ends, which lost 0 bases and 1 base, there was a span of 9 bases. Germline-derived CDR1 and CDR2 are SGHTA and FQGTGA. This CDR3 comprises 15 residues. CDR3 in amino acids: CASSLTVSGNTEAFF. The CDR3 nucleotides read TGTGCCAGCAGCTTAACGGTTTCCGGGAACACTGAAGCTTTCTTT.

The chain couples TRBV11-1 to TRBJ1-2; D may be TRBD1 (5 bases). Germline-derived CDR1 and CDR2 are SGHAT and FQDESV (reference sequence). The CDR3 runs to 14 residues. Trimming removed 5 bases at V and 12 bases at J, with 22 bases between. The CDR3 DNA is TGTGCCAGCAGCCAGGGCGGGGCCGCGGAAGGCCACACCTTC. Amino acid sequence: CASSQGGAAEGHTF.

The genes are TRBV12-3 or TRBV12-4 and TRBJ2-1; D may be TRBD2 (5 bases). V lost 2 bases and J lost 10, with 21 bases in between. The CDR3 is 16 residues long. CDR3 in DNA: TGTGCCAGCAGTTTACCCCCTGGGCTTCAGGAGGAGGAGCAGTTCTTC. This gives the protein CASSLPPGLQEEEQFF.

Of note for this clonotype: It may be a read error: a sequence one base away is much more abundant. This sequence joins TRBV7-2 and TRBJ2-1, with D perhaps TRBD1 (6 bases). Trimming pared 5 bases from V and 6 bases from J, leaving 26 bases between. Looked up from germline, CDR1 is SGHTA and CDR2 is FQGNSA. There are 18 residues in the CDR3. The CDR3 DNA reads as TGTGCCAGCAGCCTGAGTTGGCGCGTCCAGGGGCCTAGCAATGAGCAGTTCTTC. This gives the protein CASSLSWRVQGPSNEQFF.

This clonotype was detected only a few times. This may come from a read error, since a much larger clone is one base off. DNA of the CDR3: TGTGCCATCAGTGGACAGGGCGGAAAACTATCTGTCAATGAGCAGTACTTC. This sequence encodes CAISGQGGKLSVNEQYF. V is TRBV10-3 and J is TRBJ2-5; 7 bases agree with TRBD1. The CDR3 loop spans 17 amino acids. CDR1 ENHRY and CDR2 SYGVKD come from the germline V gene. V was clipped by 4 bases and J by 11 bases; unmatched bases: 22.